This T cell receptor (beta chain) comes out of a study of blood T cell repertoires in COVID-19. Overall study: PBMCs, B-cell-depleted T cells, or T cells provided the cDNA or gDNA that made up the material.

There are 12 residues in the CDR3. Trimming cost V 2 bases and J 7 bases, with 7 bases left between them. Looked up from germline, CDR1 is SGDLS and CDR2 is YYNGEE. Seattle researchers signed up patients amid active infection and tracked them longitudinally. Using immunoSEQ multiplex PCR, the repertoire was profiled, and TCRdb retains in-frame clones only, with some absent. The sample records a few hundred thousand clones, about 83% being singletons. The chain carries TRBV9 and TRBJ1-3, with D possibly being TRBD1 (5 bases). Sequences were obtained from peripheral blood. This clonotype originated in a woman aged 25-40 years with COVID-19, enrolled during active disease. The CDR3 sequence is CASSVPGNTIYF. In DNA, the CDR3 is TGTGCCAGCAGCGTCCCAGGGAACACCATATATTTT.